The 9 T cell receptor beta chains in this list originate from one sample, sequenced in a study of T-cell reconstitution after alpha-beta-depleted transplantation in children. Unique molecular identifiers were incorporated into the prepared TCRbeta library. TCRdb called the PCR reads again in MiXCR, with one record for every CDR3 protein. Among approximately 500,000 distinct CDR3 sequences, over 9.5% were seen once, and the ten largest hold about 2.1%. The specimen comprised PBMCs, sampled before TCRalphabeta/CD19-depleted stem cell transplant. Source of these receptors: a child aged 2 to 15 with inherited bone marrow failure, due to receive a stem cell transplant.

In regard to this clonotype: Relative to the germline gene, one junction end is altered; a read error may explain this. The chain employs TRBV7-1 and TRBJ2-1, with D possibly matching TRBD1 (6 bases). TRBV7-1 falls under the ORF class, with uncertain function. The CDR3 is 14 residues long. The DNA for the CDR3 is TGTGCCAGCAGCGCAAGCGTCAGGGACAATGAGCAGATCTTC. Translating it yields CASSASVRDNEQIF.

This clonotype was observed at least ten times. The chain uses TRBV4-3 and TRBJ2-3; TRBD1 or TRBD2 may be the D gene (5 bases each). Germline V lookup: CDR1 LGHNA, CDR2 YSLEER. Trimming removed 3 bases from V and 4 bases from J, with 8 bases in between. This CDR3 comprises 13 residues. In nucleotides, the CDR3 is TGCGCCAGCAGCCAGGGGGTTGCAGATACGCAGTATTTT. It codes for CASSQGVADTQYF.

This clonotype showed up many times. The chain recombines TRBV10-3 with TRBJ2-7; 9 bases fit TRBD1. This CDR3 has 15 amino acids. The germline V gene has CDR1 ENHRY and CDR2 SYGVKD. With V trimmed by 6 bases and J by 2 bases, 8 bases remained unmatched. This CDR3 is CAISGTGGPAYEQYF. For the CDR3, the DNA is TGTGCCATCAGCGGAACAGGGGGCCCGGCCTACGAGCAGTACTTC.

The CDR3 spells CATSTYNYGYTF. CDR3 DNA sequence: TGTGCCACCAGCACTTATAACTATGGCTACACCTTC. The rearrangement joins TRBV15 to TRBJ1-2, with unresolved D. CDR3 size: 12 residues. Trimming shortened V by 4 bases and J by 1 base, and 4 bases separated the two germline ends. Germline-derived CDR1 and CDR2 are LNHNV and YYDKDF (reference sequence).

Ten or more counts support this clonotype. The chain recombines TRBV7-6 with TRBJ2-1; D is possibly TRBD2 (6 bases). With 4 bases removed from V and 11 bases from J, the gap between germline ends came to 12 bases. The CDR3 is 12 residues long. Germline values: CDR1 SGHVS, CDR2 FNYEAQ. CDR3 DNA: TGTGCCAGCAGCTCCCGGGAGTACAAGCAGTTCTTC. Amino acid sequence: CASSSREYKQFF.

This clonotype has at least ten counts. The chain links TRBV20-1 to TRBJ1-2, with TRBD1 matching over 9 bases. Germline-derived CDR1 and CDR2 are DFQATT and SNEGSKA (reference sequence). Germline trimming cut 0 bases from V and 12 bases from J; bases unmatched to any gene: 11. The CDR3 has 14 residues. The CDR3 sequence: CSARDNRGQGANTF. CDR3 DNA: TGCAGTGCTAGAGATAATAGGGGACAGGGAGCTAACACCTTC.

This clonotype was picked up many times. This chain uses TRBV9 with TRBJ2-1; 8 nucleotides align to TRBD2. Losses at the gene ends were 5 bases for V and 2 bases for J; bases not matched to a gene: 6. CDR1 is SGDLS, CDR2 YYNGEE, per germline. CDR3 length equals 15 residues. This CDR3 reads CASSHSGGPYNEQFF. In nucleotides, the CDR3 is TGTGCCAGCAGTCACTCGGGAGGGCCCTACAATGAGCAGTTCTTC.

This clonotype was counted between two and nine times. The chain uses TRBV5-4 and TRBJ1-6; D perhaps matches TRBD1 (5 bases). The ends were cut back, 2 bases at V and 8 bases at J, with 11 bases in the middle. Germline CDR1 reads SGHNT; CDR2 reads YYREEE (reference sequence). This CDR3 has 14 residues. DNA of the CDR3: TGTGCCAGCAGCTTTGACAGATTATATTCACCCCTCCACTTT. Its protein product is CASSFDRLYSPLHF.

This clonotype has ten or more counts. The chain recombines TRBV19 with TRBJ2-1; 7 bases are a match to TRBD1. V lost 9 bases to trimming and J lost 4 bases; unmatched junction nucleotides: 6. The germline gives CDR1 LNHDA, CDR2 SQIVND (reference sequence). The CDR3 contains 13 residues. CDR3 sequence reads: CASSIQGYNEQFF. The CDR3 DNA follows: TGTGCCAGCAGCATACAGGGGTACAATGAGCAGTTCTTC.